Below, 3 T cell receptor beta chains from the same sample are listed, as sequenced in a study of cytomegalovirus exposure and HLA in healthy donors. PCR involved 60 Vbeta and 13 Jbeta primers. Produced via immunoSEQ multiplex PCR; TCRdb's table is partial and in-frame only. This sample has 200,000 to 250,000 clones, with around 80% found just once. Sequencing used PBMCs. Source of these receptors: a woman aged 40-49 years in good health and CMV-seronegative.

The chain links TRBV25-1 to TRBJ1-4; 7 bases map to TRBD1. This CDR3 is 15 amino acids long. V shed 2 bases, J shed 4 bases, and the junction held 4 bases outside the gene matches. The germline V gene encodes CDR1 MGHDK and CDR2 SYGVNS. CDR3 residues: CASSEGTDYNEKLFF. CDR3 DNA sequence: TGTGCCAGCAGTGAAGGGACAGACTATAATGAAAAACTGTTTTTT.

The chain combines TRBV7-3 with TRBJ2-3; weak D call: TRBD2 (6 bases). This CDR3 spans 14 amino acids. Looked up from germline, CDR1 is SGHTA and CDR2 is FQGTGA. V shed 3 bases and J shed 10 bases, with 17 bases lying between them. CDR3 sequence reads: CASSFGTSESPQYF. In nucleotides, the CDR3 is TGTGCCAGCAGCTTTGGGACTTCCGAAAGCCCGCAGTATTTT.

This rearrangement joins TRBV5-1 to TRBJ1-5; a possible D gene is TRBD1 (5 bases). V was pared by 5 bases and J by 3 bases, with 9 bases between. Germline V lookup: CDR1 SGHRS, CDR2 YFSETQ. This CDR3 is 13 amino acids long. Written as DNA, the CDR3 is TGCGCCAGCAGTTCGGACATCAATCAGCCCCAGCATTTT. It specifies CASSSDINQPQHF.